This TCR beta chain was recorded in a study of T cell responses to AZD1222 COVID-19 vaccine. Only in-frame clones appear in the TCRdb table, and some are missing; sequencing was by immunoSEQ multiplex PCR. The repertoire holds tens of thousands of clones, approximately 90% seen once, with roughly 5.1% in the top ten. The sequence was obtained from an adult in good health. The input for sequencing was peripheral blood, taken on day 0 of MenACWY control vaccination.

CDR3 in DNA: TGTGCCAGCAGGGAATCGGCGGGGGGCACTGAAGCTTTCTTT. Translated: CASRESAGGTEAFF. The rearrangement joins TRBV2 to TRBJ1-1; a possible D gene is TRBD1 (5 bases). CDR1 is SNHLY, CDR2 FYNNEI, per germline. Trimming removed 6 bases at V and 4 bases at J, with 15 bases between. The CDR3 runs 14 residues.